This T cell receptor beta chain was captured in a study of shared clonotypes between healthy human individuals. Study-level findings and limits: Among the subsets, naive ones generally showed larger estimated richness than memory ones.

Adults of Caucasian background living in Nashville, Tennessee made up all donors. This CDR3 comprises 15 residues. Looked up from germline, CDR1 is SNHLY and CDR2 is FYNNEI. V gave up 4 bases and J gave up 2 bases, with 12 bases separating them. Assay: immunoSEQ multiplex PCR; the TCRdb copy retains only in-frame clones and omits some. The table has about a million clones, approximately 80% seen once. Concerning this clone: The antigen is undetermined.

Specimen: memory CD4+ T cells from PBMCs. Subset noted: CD45RA-negative fraction. The chain employs TRBV2 and TRBJ2-1; TRBD2 is a possible D gene (5 bases). The clonotype was recovered from a man between 18 and 35 years old in good health. Some clones in this sample may be carry-over from other donors' samples. The chain's CDR3 is CASSVNGVAYNEQFF. Here the CDR3 DNA reads TGTGCCAGCAGTGTCAACGGGGTTGCCTACAATGAGCAGTTCTTC.